Described below is a single T cell receptor (beta chain) sequence and its context. The antigen it recognizes is unknown. No quality values exist for individual bases; no much larger clone is one base distant. For commercial TCRB immunosequencing, about 500 nanograms of biopsy DNA were submitted for each sample. A two-step, amplification bias-controlled multiplex PCR was used by Adaptive Biotechnology to amplify CDR3 regions from genomic DNA. Primers for every V and J gene segment were used in the first PCR, and barcodes and Illumina adapters were added in the second PCR. CDR3 libraries were sequenced on an Illumina instrument. As for how the authors treated the data: The analysis drew on both the pipelines supplied by the vendor and custom analysis of the raw data in R/Bioconductor running R version 3.3.0. Clonality, which ranges from 0 to 1, was calculated as the inverse of the normalised Shannon entropy across all productive clones. High-frequency clones were defined as the share of the repertoire occupied by the top 100 clones, with only clones passing a 95% confidence test being retained. Overlap between samples was measured with the Morisita-Horn index, while repertoire diversity was measured with the Simpson index. As stored in TCRdb, this immuneACCESS dataset retains in-frame rearrangements with V and J assigned. A fraction of the clones does not appear; measured against another copy, unresolved V genes explain less than half of the discrepancy, and the remainder lacks a known reason. D and trimming come from the DNA, and the V and J calls and clone size come from that table. This sample is represented by over 10,000 clones; 65% to 80% of them were singletons. The top ten clonotypes cover about 8.7% of the sample.

Germline trimming amounts to 5 bases on V and 5 bases on J, with 14 as the count of junction bases outside the gene matches. From the germline V gene, CDR1 is MGHRA and CDR2 is YSYEKL. From cysteine to phenylalanine, the CDR3 is 16 amino acids long. The DNA shown is the 48-base CDR3, in frame from base 1. The data stem from a study of T cell repertoires in ileal Crohn's disease (dated by TCRdb to between 2018 and 2021). At the level of the whole study: At the time of surgery, around a third of patients were active smokers, and the median duration of disease was 6.5 to 8 years. The M6 samples were biopsies of the neoterminal ileum collected during postoperative colonoscopy. All patients had surgery for a complication: stricturing disease in 61% and penetrating disease in 39%. The study was conducted in parallel with a multicentre cohort built to find predictors of early endoscopic recurrence after ileocolonic resection. Roughly half of the patients were given postoperative therapy, with approximately 18 on anti-TNF agents and about ten on thiopurines. A Rutgeerts score higher than i0 was the definition used for endoscopic postoperative recurrence. TCR repertoire analysis was done in 55 to 70 Crohn's disease patients from a prospective multicentre cohort. A total of around 170 mucosal samples from roughly 50 patients were sequenced, collected from several sites on the surgical specimen as well as at postoperative endoscopy. Overall study results and their limits: A significantly higher proportion of clonal expansions was observed in active smokers at surgery than in non-smokers (about 25% vs 20%, p=0.02). Only a subgroup of patients, of unstated size, had their mucosal CD4 and CD8 T cells sorted and sequenced. Endoscopic recurrence was found to be associated with higher high-frequency clone percentages at surgery, and recurrence was observed in all patients with clonality above 26.8% (18/57). The timing of postoperative endoscopy varied within the first year after surgery, and the median delay was roughly 6.5 months. Compared with CD4 T cells, sorted CD8 T cells contained more high-frequency clones, which suggests that the mucosal expansions were mostly CD8.

The sample's time point label is to be understood as: neoterminal ileum biopsy at postoperative endoscopy, about 6 months after surgery. Adults with ileal or ileocolonic Crohn's disease and an indication for ileocolonic resection were eligible for inclusion. Whole ileal mucosal biopsies were stored frozen at -80°C before DNA extraction. A TRizol-based method was used to extract genomic DNA from the frozen whole biopsies, and the DNA was quantified with a NanoDrop 2000 spectrophotometer. Rearrangement joined TRBV4-1 to TRBJ1-2; 7 bases in the junction line up with TRBD1. The sample comprised ileal tissue. The receptor's source is an adult with Crohn's disease. The sequenced DNA: TGCGCCAGCAGCTCAAGATCAGCCCAGGGGGGGTATGGCTACACCTTC. The resulting protein is CASSSRSAQGGYGYTF.